Listed below are T cell receptor beta chains from one sample, sequenced in a study of T cell changes during pregnancy in multiple sclerosis. Clones were sequenced by immunoSEQ multiplex PCR, and TCRdb holds only the in-frame ones, with some missing. There are over 15,000 clones in the sample; 88% occur only once, and approximately 5% lies in the top ten. Sequencing used CD8+ T cells from peripheral blood mononuclear cells, obtained after pregnancy. The receptors were sampled from a female donor in good health, enrolled as a control in a pregnancy study. The CDR3 runs from the conserved cysteine through the conserved F or W. A D gene is named only where the DNA matches it firmly. Not all rows give a size; the values are once, few, many and, for expanded clones, a class.

D gene: TRBD2; clone size: once; J gene: TRBJ2-2; V gene: TRBV27; CDR3 DNA: TGTGCCAGCAGGGGGGGGGAAGTTGGAGGGGCCGGGGAGCTGTTTTTT; CDR3 protein: CASRGGEVGGAGELFF
D gene: -; clone size: -; J gene: TRBJ1-1; V gene: TRBV19; CDR3 DNA: TGTGCCAGTAGAGGTGAGGTCCTTCATTACACTGAAGCTTTCTTT; CDR3 protein: CASRGEVLHYTEAFF
D gene: TRBD1; clone size: -; J gene: TRBJ2-7; V gene: TRBV6-5; CDR3 DNA: TGTGCCAGCAGTTACTCGGGACAGGGGTACTCCTACGAGCAGTACTTC; CDR3 protein: CASSYSGQGYSYEQYF
D gene: -; clone size: -; J gene: TRBJ1-1; V gene: TRBV6-1; CDR3 DNA: TGTGCCAGCACCCTATCCGGGGAAAACACTGAAGCTTTCTTT; CDR3 protein: CASTLSGENTEAFF
D gene: TRBD1; clone size: -; J gene: TRBJ2-6; V gene: TRBV5-4; CDR3 DNA: TGTGCCAGCAGCATCACAGGGGCTGGGGCCAACGTCCTGACTTTC; CDR3 protein: CASSITGAGANVLTF
D gene: TRBD2; clone size: -; J gene: TRBJ2-7; V gene: TRBV6-1; CDR3 DNA: TGTGCCAGCAGTGAAGGAGAGGCGGGACTAGGCTACGAGCAGTACTTC; CDR3 protein: CASSEGEAGLGYEQYF
D gene: -; clone size: -; J gene: TRBJ2-7; V gene: TRBV7-8; CDR3 DNA: TGTGCCAGCAGCTGGGGACTGTACGAGCAGTACTTC; CDR3 protein: CASSWGLYEQYF
D gene: TRBD1; clone size: -; J gene: TRBJ2-7; V gene: TRBV27; CDR3 DNA: TGTGCCAGCAACAGGGGCCCCCACTACGAGCAGTACTTC; CDR3 protein: CASNRGPHYEQYF
D gene: -; clone size: -; J gene: TRBJ1-2; V gene: TRBV4-2; CDR3 DNA: TGTGCCAGCAGCCAAGATTCTCAGGGCTTGTTCGGCTACACCTTC; CDR3 protein: CASSQDSQGLFGYTF
D gene: -; clone size: -; J gene: TRBJ1-2; V gene: TRBV12-5; CDR3 DNA: TGTGCTAGTGGCCCCGACAGGAACTATGGCTACACCTTC; CDR3 protein: CASGPDRNYGYTF
D gene: TRBD2; clone size: -; J gene: TRBJ2-7; V gene: TRBV15; CDR3 DNA: TGTGCCACCAGCAGGGGAGGGTTAACGGCCTACGAGCAGTACTTC; CDR3 protein: CATSRGGLTAYEQYF
D gene: -; clone size: -; J gene: TRBJ2-7; V gene: TRBV10-3; CDR3 DNA: TGTGCCATCAGCCGAACAGAGATATACGAGCAGTACTTC; CDR3 protein: CAISRTEIYEQYF
D gene: -; clone size: once; J gene: TRBJ1-4; V gene: TRBV15; CDR3 DNA: TGTGCCACCAGCGGGCAGACAGGTTCTAATGAAAAACTGTTTTTT; CDR3 protein: CATSGQTGSNEKLFF
D gene: TRBD2; clone size: -; J gene: TRBJ2-1; V gene: TRBV6-1; CDR3 DNA: TGTGCCAGCAGTGAAGAGAGTAGCGGGGCCTACAATGAGCAGTTCTTC; CDR3 protein: CASSEESSGAYNEQFF
D gene: -; clone size: -; J gene: TRBJ2-1; V gene: TRBV19; CDR3 DNA: TGTGCCAGTAGTAACCCTTGGGCGGGGCGTTCCTACAATGAGCAGTTCTTC; CDR3 protein: CASSNPWAGRSYNEQFF
D gene: -; clone size: -; J gene: TRBJ1-1; V gene: TRBV7-8; CDR3 DNA: TGTGCCAGCAGAGGCGACATGAACACTGAAGCTTTCTTT; CDR3 protein: CASRGDMNTEAFF
D gene: TRBD1; clone size: -; J gene: TRBJ2-7; V gene: TRBV7-9; CDR3 DNA: TGTGCCAGCAGCCTCTTTGACAGGGACCTCTACGAGCAGTACTTC; CDR3 protein: CASSLFDRDLYEQYF
D gene: TRBD1; clone size: once; J gene: TRBJ1-2; V gene: TRBV14; CDR3 DNA: TGTGCCAGCAGCCAATCCTTCGGGACAGGGAGTTTCTATGGCTACACCTTC; CDR3 protein: CASSQSFGTGSFYGYTF
D gene: TRBD1; clone size: -; J gene: TRBJ2-2; V gene: TRBV5-6; CDR3 DNA: TGTGCCAGCAGCCCAGGGGGCAGTACCGGGGAGCTGTTTTTT; CDR3 protein: CASSPGGSTGELFF
D gene: TRBD2; clone size: -; J gene: TRBJ2-1; V gene: TRBV7-9; CDR3 DNA: TGTGCCAGCAGCTCCCCAGCGGGGGGATACAATGAGCAGTTCTTC; CDR3 protein: CASSSPAGGYNEQFF
D gene: TRBD1; clone size: few; J gene: TRBJ1-1; V gene: TRBV5-4; CDR3 DNA: TGTGCCAGCAGCTCAGGGGACAGGGGCCAGCCTGAAGCTTTCTTT; CDR3 protein: CASSSGDRGQPEAFF
D gene: TRBD1; clone size: -; J gene: TRBJ1-1; V gene: TRBV6-4; CDR3 DNA: TGTGCCAGCAGTAGGACAGGAAACACTGAAGCTTTCTTT; CDR3 protein: CASSRTGNTEAFF
D gene: TRBD1; clone size: -; J gene: TRBJ1-1; V gene: TRBV19; CDR3 DNA: TGTGCCAGTAGTCTGACAGGGGTATACACTGAAGCTTTCTTT; CDR3 protein: CASSLTGVYTEAFF
D gene: -; clone size: -; J gene: TRBJ2-7; V gene: TRBV7-3; CDR3 DNA: TGTGCCAGCAGCAAAACAGGTACCTACGAGCAGTACTTC; CDR3 protein: CASSKTGTYEQYF
D gene: -; clone size: -; J gene: TRBJ2-7; V gene: TRBV5-6; CDR3 DNA: TGTGCCAGCAGCCCTGACAGTTCCTACGAGCAGTACTTC; CDR3 protein: CASSPDSSYEQYF
D gene: TRBD2; clone size: -; J gene: TRBJ2-3; V gene: TRBV18; CDR3 DNA: TGTGCCAGCTCACCCTCCGGACTAGCGGGGGGGCTTAGCACAGATACGCAGTATTTT; CDR3 protein: CASSPSGLAGGLSTDTQYF
D gene: -; clone size: -; J gene: TRBJ2-7; V gene: TRBV27; CDR3 DNA: TGTGCCAGCAGTTTAAAACTACTCTACGAGCAGTACTTC; CDR3 protein: CASSLKLLYEQYF
D gene: -; clone size: -; J gene: TRBJ1-2; V gene: TRBV5-4; CDR3 DNA: TGTGCCAGCAGTCGGGACACCTCTTATGGCTACACCTTC; CDR3 protein: CASSRDTSYGYTF
D gene: TRBD1; clone size: -; J gene: TRBJ2-7; V gene: TRBV29-1; CDR3 DNA: TGCAGCGTCAGGACAGGAGACTTCTACGAGCAGTACTTC; CDR3 protein: CSVRTGDFYEQYF
D gene: TRBD1; clone size: -; J gene: TRBJ1-6; V gene: TRBV19; CDR3 DNA: TGTGCCAGTAGTCCGGGACAGGGAGGCTCTTCACCCCTCCACTTT; CDR3 protein: CASSPGQGGSSPLHF
D gene: TRBD1; clone size: -; J gene: TRBJ1-5; V gene: TRBV19; CDR3 DNA: TGTGCCAGTACTGGACAGGGGTCCCAGCCCCAGCATTTT; CDR3 protein: CASTGQGSQPQHF
D gene: -; clone size: -; J gene: TRBJ2-2; V gene: TRBV12-5; CDR3 DNA: TGTGCTAGTGGTTTTACTAGGGCCACCGGGGAGCTGTTTTTT; CDR3 protein: CASGFTRATGELFF
D gene: TRBD2; clone size: -; J gene: TRBJ2-2; V gene: TRBV25-1; CDR3 DNA: TGTGCCAGCAGTGACCAAATCGGGGGGGGAACCGGGGAGCTGTTTTTT; CDR3 protein: CASSDQIGGGTGELFF
D gene: -; clone size: -; J gene: TRBJ1-2; V gene: TRBV7-9; CDR3 DNA: TGTGCCAGCAGCTTAGACGGGAATGGCTACACCTTC; CDR3 protein: CASSLDGNGYTF
D gene: TRBD1; clone size: -; J gene: TRBJ1-1; V gene: TRBV2; CDR3 DNA: TGTGCCAGCAGCGTGGACAGGGTTAACACTGAAGCTTTCTTT; CDR3 protein: CASSVDRVNTEAFF
D gene: -; clone size: -; J gene: TRBJ1-6; V gene: TRBV11-2; CDR3 DNA: TGTGCCAGCAGCGAAGACAGCCATTCACCCCTCCACTTT; CDR3 protein: CASSEDSHSPLHF
D gene: TRBD1; clone size: -; J gene: TRBJ1-2; V gene: TRBV4-2; CDR3 DNA: TGTGCCAGCAGCCACACGGACAGGGGGCGCGATGGCTACACCTTC; CDR3 protein: CASSHTDRGRDGYTF
D gene: -; clone size: -; J gene: TRBJ1-1; V gene: TRBV14; CDR3 DNA: TGTGCCAGCAGCCAAGAAGAGCGAACGAACACTGAAGCTTTCTTT; CDR3 protein: CASSQEERTNTEAFF
D gene: -; clone size: once; J gene: TRBJ2-1; V gene: TRBV7-9; CDR3 DNA: TGTGCCAGCAGCCCCAACTACAGGGAGCAGTTCTTC; CDR3 protein: CASSPNYREQFF
D gene: -; clone size: -; J gene: TRBJ1-4; V gene: TRBV5-1; CDR3 DNA: TGCGCCAGCAGCCTGGCTGCTATGGCAACTAATGAAAAACTGTTTTTT; CDR3 protein: CASSLAAMATNEKLFF
D gene: TRBD1; clone size: -; J gene: TRBJ2-3; V gene: TRBV5-5; CDR3 DNA: TGTGCCAGCAGCATATACTCGACAGGGGCGAGCACAGATACGCAGTATTTT; CDR3 protein: CASSIYSTGASTDTQYF
D gene: TRBD1; clone size: few; J gene: TRBJ2-4; V gene: TRBV7-2; CDR3 DNA: TGTGCCAGCGGGGCAGGGGGATCGGACATTCAGTACTTC; CDR3 protein: CASGAGGSDIQYF
D gene: -; clone size: -; J gene: TRBJ1-2; V gene: TRBV5-1; CDR3 DNA: TGCGCCAGCAGCTCAGAACAGAATCCCTATGGCTACACCTTC; CDR3 protein: CASSSEQNPYGYTF
D gene: -; clone size: -; J gene: TRBJ2-2; V gene: TRBV5-6; CDR3 DNA: TGTGCCAGCAGCTTGTACAACAGGGACGGCGGGGAGCTGTTTTTT; CDR3 protein: CASSLYNRDGGELFF
D gene: -; clone size: -; J gene: TRBJ2-1; V gene: TRBV5-1; CDR3 DNA: TGCGCCAGCAGCCAGGGCCAGCTAGGGGCCTACAATGAGCAGTTCTTC; CDR3 protein: CASSQGQLGAYNEQFF
D gene: TRBD1; clone size: -; J gene: TRBJ1-2; V gene: TRBV27; CDR3 DNA: TGTGCCAGCAGTTTAGCCACCGGGACAGACCTTTATGGCTACACCTTC; CDR3 protein: CASSLATGTDLYGYTF
D gene: -; clone size: -; J gene: TRBJ2-5; V gene: TRBV7-2; CDR3 DNA: TGTGCCAGCAGCTTTCCGGGGGGCGGAGAGACCCAGTACTTC; CDR3 protein: CASSFPGGGETQYF
D gene: TRBD1; clone size: -; J gene: TRBJ1-2; V gene: TRBV6-5; CDR3 DNA: TGTGCCAGCAGTTACATTCCGACAGGGGATGGCTACACCTTC; CDR3 protein: CASSYIPTGDGYTF